This T cell receptor beta chain originates from a study of blood T cells in healthy people across ages. The study, taken as a whole, reports: Diversity was higher, and naive CD4+ cells more numerous, in long-lived donors than in aged donors.

As regards this clonotype: Its target is unknown.

Germline V gene data show CDR1 as SGHTA and CDR2 as FQGNSA. The CDR3 covers 11 residues. V gave up 3 bases and J gave up 6 bases, with 4 bases separating them. A sample-barcoded 5' primer and a J-beta primer mix were used in a second PCR of about 7 to 12 cycles. MiXCR, applied by TCRdb to the 5' RACE reads, yields one record per CDR3 protein. This sample has 800,000 to 950,000 distinct CDR3 sequences, with about 44% found just once. The TCR originated in a man aged 25 to 40 in good health. What was sequenced was blood. The chain links TRBV7-2 to TRBJ2-3; D is unclear. The CDR3 sequence: CASSFYDTQYF. The CDR3 region has the DNA TGTGCCAGCAGCTTCTACGATACGCAGTATTTT.